The subject of this entry is one TCR beta chain. The antigen remains undetermined. Some clones are missing from TCRdb's copy, which holds only in-frame ones; the method was immunoSEQ multiplex PCR. The top ten hold over 10% of the sample, which has about 12,000 clones, around 80% seen once. V dropped 5 bases and J dropped 8 bases, with 21 bases sitting between them. The length of the CDR3 is 15 residues. Germline V gene data show CDR1 as MNHEY and CDR2 as SMNVEV (reference sequence). The data are from a study of tumor-infiltrating lymphocytes in localized non-small cell lung cancer. Study-level background: The cohort mixed smokers and never-smokers, several histologies, and some post-neoadjuvant-chemotherapy samples. Resected tumor was paired with non-adjacent uninvolved lung from the same patient.

Study findings and constraints: Recurrence-free survival showed no association with tumor T-cell fraction. IM1 and IM2 tumors showed no difference in T-cell fraction.

The chain uses TRBV27 and TRBJ1-2; no definite D call. This sequence was found in a human donor with non-small cell lung cancer. The sequenced sample was lung tumor tissue. CDR3 sequence reads: CASSPSAPELRGYTF. The DNA of the CDR3 is TGTGCCAGCAGTCCATCGGCCCCCGAGCTCCGGGGCTACACCTTC.